The T cell receptor beta chain described here comes from a study of vaccination and CD4 T cells after COVID-19. For the study at large: Overlapping peptides of the spike proteins of SARS-CoV-2, HCoV-NL63, HCoV-OC43 and HCoV-229E were used for cell stimulation.

CDR3 length equals 14 residues. Germline V gene lookup returns CDR1 MGHDK and CDR2 SYGVNS. In regard to this clonotype: Its cognate antigen is unknown. A read error may produce the germline difference seen at one junction end.

Sample treatment: approximately 11-day PBMC culture with coronavirus spike peptide pools or control peptides (ViraFEST assay). Under the ViraFEST approach, antigen-specific T cells were expanded with peptide pools and TCRs subsequently sequenced. Peptide pools at approximately 10 ug/ml and IL-2 at 10 IU/ml were added to cultures of 1.5 million to 2 million PBMCs per well. Once obtained from cultured CD4+ T cells, the DNA was sequenced using the Oncomine TCR Beta short-read assay. TCRdb reprocessed the PCR reads via MiXCR and lists one record per CDR3 protein. Among around 6,800 distinct CDR3 sequences, just under 75% were seen once, and the ten largest hold more than 25%.

The sequencing input was CD4+ T cells from blood, cultured in vitro. This sequence was found in a human donor who had recovered from COVID-19. The chain employs TRBV25-1 and TRBJ1-1; no definite D call. This chain's CDR3 is CTSSERRWGTEAFF. The CDR3 DNA is TGTACCAGCAGTGAACGGCGATGGGGCACTGAAGCTTTCTTT.